Presented here are 21 T cell receptor beta chains from one specimen sequenced in a study of blood T cells in healthy people across ages. It was with a sample-barcoded 5' primer and a J-beta primer mix that a second PCR of roughly 7 to 12 cycles was run. TCRdb itself ran the 5' RACE reads through MiXCR, one entry per CDR3 protein. The data hold more than 650,000 distinct CDR3 sequences, with around a fifth observed a single time. The sequenced sample consisted of blood. The receptors come from a man in his sixties or seventies in good health.

The chain links TRBV14 to TRBJ2-5; TRBD1 matches 9 bases. The junction had 3 bases not matched to a gene; V was cut back by 0 bases and J by 4 bases. The length of the CDR3 is 15 residues. Germline V gene data show CDR1 as SGHDN and CDR2 as FVKESK. CDR3 nucleotide sequence: TGTGCCAGCAGCCAAGATCGGACAGGGGCAGAGACCCAGTACTTC. Amino acid sequence: CASSQDRTGAETQYF. Complete variable domain (other parts from reference TRBV14 and TRBJ2-5): EAGVTQFPSHSVIEKGQTVTLRCDPISGHDNLYWYRRVMGKEIKFLLHFVKESKQDESGMPNNRFLAERTGGTYSTLKVQPAELEDSGVYFCASSQDRTGAETQYFGPGTRLLVL.

Comment on this clonotype: Compared with germline, one end of the junction differs, possibly owing to a read error. This rearrangement joins TRBV19 to TRBJ2-1, with D perhaps matching TRBD2 (5 bases). Germline lookup yields CDR1 LNHDA and CDR2 SQIVND (reference sequence). The CDR3 runs to 14 residues. This CDR3 reads CACSRKERPNEQFF. For the CDR3, the DNA is TGTGCCTGTAGTAGGAAAGAGCGGCCCAATGAGCAGTTCTTC.

A few counts support this clonotype. The chain has TRBV19 and TRBJ1-2; D uncertain. V gave up 3 bases and J gave up 6 bases, with 5 bases separating them. Germline CDR1 reads LNHDA; CDR2 reads SQIVND (reference sequence). The CDR3 has 11 residues. This CDR3 reads CASSIQNGYTF. The CDR3 DNA sequence: TGTGCCAGTAGTATCCAGAATGGCTACACCTTC.

The chain employs TRBV18 and TRBJ2-7, with 8 bases fitting TRBD1. The V and J ends lost 3 bases and 0 bases, in that order; junction bases with no gene match: 4. The CDR3 sequence is 15 residues long. Germline CDR1 and CDR2: KGHSH and LQKENI. Here the CDR3 DNA reads TGTGCCAGCTCACCGAGGGACAGGATCTCCTACGAGCAGTACTTC. Its translation: CASSPRDRISYEQYF.

The V call is TRBV7-9, the J call TRBJ2-3; TRBD1 agrees at 9 bases. There are 16 residues in the CDR3. The germline CDR1 and CDR2 sequences are SEHNR and FQNEAQ (reference sequence). J lost 5 bases, V lost 5 bases, and 11 bases had no gene match. CDR3 coding DNA: TGTGCCAGCAGCCCAATCGAACAGGGGGCTGGAGATACGCAGTATTTT. As protein: CASSPIEQGAGDTQYF.

As for this clonotype: A junction boundary mismatches the germline segment, possibly from a read error. The chain carries TRBV11-3 and TRBJ2-2; 10 bases agree with TRBD2. Per germline, CDR1 SGHNT and CDR2 YENEEA. This CDR3 comprises 15 residues. In DNA, the CDR3 is TGTGCCAGCAGCCCGGGACTAGCGAAAACCGGGGAGCTGTTTTTT. Encoded protein: CASSPGLAKTGELFF. The variable domain in full, with the rest retrieved from reference TRBV11-3 and TRBJ2-2, is EAGVVQSPRYKIIEKKQPVAFWCNPISGHNTLYWYLQNLGQGPELLIRYENEEAVDDSQLPKDRFSAERLKGVDSTLKIQPAELGDSAVYLCASSPGLAKTGELFFGEGSRLTVL.

This clonotype was found a few times. The chain employs TRBV10-2 and TRBJ2-7, with 12 bases aligning to TRBD2. The J call could be wrong; TRBJ2-1 is a better fit for the DNA end. Germline V gene data show CDR1 as WSHSY and CDR2 as SAAADI. This CDR3 comprises 14 residues. The CDR3, as DNA: TGCGCCAGCAGGCTAGCGGGAGGGCCGGGTGAGCAGTTCTTC. Translating it yields CASRLAGGPGEQFF.

The chain combines TRBV29-1 with TRBJ1-2; possibly TRBD1 for D (5 bases). V was pared by 0 bases and J by 5 bases, with 10 bases between. The germline gives CDR1 SQVTM, CDR2 ANQGSEA. The CDR3 is made up of 13 amino acids. CDR3 in amino acids: CSVEDGAFYGYTF. The DNA of the CDR3 is TGCAGCGTTGAAGATGGGGCTTTTTATGGCTACACCTTC.

This chain connects TRBV2 to TRBJ1-4; 8 nucleotides agree with TRBD1. Per the germline V gene, CDR1 is SNHLY and CDR2 is FYNNEI. The CDR3 has 14 amino acids. Trimming cost V 2 bases and J 8 bases; bases outside gene matches: 4. The CDR3 nucleotides read TGTGCCAGCAGTGAACAGGGGGCCCTAGAAAAACTGTTTTTT. This encodes CASSEQGALEKLFF.

The rearrangement links TRBV6-1 to TRBJ2-2, with D perhaps matching TRBD1 (5 bases). Trimming left V 6 bases short and J 5 bases short, with 10 bases between. The CDR3 runs 13 residues. From germline, CDR1 is MNHNS and CDR2 SASEGT. The CDR3 loop reads CASRSSGTGELFF. The CDR3 DNA reads TGTGCCAGCAGATCATCAGGGACCGGGGAGCTGTTTTTT.

V and J are TRBV5-1 and TRBJ1-2, with 7 bases aligning to TRBD1. The ends lost 4 bases at V and 2 bases at J; junction bases unmatched: 5. This CDR3 comprises 14 residues. Germline V lookup: CDR1 SGHRS, CDR2 YFSETQ. This CDR3 is CASSPGDRNYGYTF. CDR3 nucleotide sequence: TGCGCCAGCAGCCCGGGGGACAGAAACTATGGCTACACCTTC.

This clonotype appeared a few times. The gene calls are TRBV19 and TRBJ1-3; D not certain. V lost 1 base, J lost 1 base, and 5 bases lay in between. Per the germline V gene, CDR1 is LNHDA and CDR2 is SQIVND (reference sequence). This CDR3 comprises 14 residues. The CDR3 protein is CASSIGGSGNTIYF. For the CDR3, the DNA is TGTGCCAGTAGTATAGGGGGATCTGGAAACACCATATATTTT. Complete variable domain (other parts from reference TRBV19 and TRBJ1-3): DGGITQSPKYLFRKEGQNVTLSCEQNLNHDAMYWYRQDPGQGLRLIYYSQIVNDFQKGDIAEGYSVSREKKESFPLTVTSAQKNPTAFYLCASSIGGSGNTIYFGEGSWLTVV.

This clonotype has only a few counts. The chain links TRBV2 to TRBJ1-4; D not certain. The ends were cut back, 3 bases at V and 8 bases at J, with 10 bases in the middle. The CDR3 runs 13 residues. CDR1 SNHLY and CDR2 FYNNEI come from the germline V gene. CDR3: CASSDLPREKLFF. In nucleotides, the CDR3 is TGTGCCAGCAGTGACTTACCTCGGGAAAAACTGTTTTTT.

This clonotype appeared a few times. The genes are TRBV5-1 and TRBJ2-3, with 8 bases aligning to TRBD2. V gave up 3 bases and J gave up 3 bases; unmatched junction bases: 9. The CDR3 loop spans 16 amino acids. The germline gives CDR1 SGHRS, CDR2 YFSETQ. The CDR3 DNA reads TGCGCCAGCAGCTCACGTCCCGGGACTAGTACAGATACGCAGTATTTT. It translates to CASSSRPGTSTDTQYF.

The chain couples TRBV7-9 to TRBJ2-1; 11 nucleotides line up with TRBD2. Losses at the gene ends were 0 bases for V and 8 bases for J; bases not matched to a gene: 12. From germline, CDR1 is SEHNR and CDR2 FQNEAQ (reference sequence). This CDR3 comprises 18 residues. The CDR3 DNA follows: TGTGCCAGCAGCTTAGCAGGGTCTCGGACTAGCGGGTTCCATGAGCAGTTCTTC. It encodes CASSLAGSRTSGFHEQFF.

This clonotype was counted a few times. The chain employs TRBV20-1 and TRBJ2-5; D possibly corresponds to TRBD2 (5 bases). CDR3 length: 12 residues. V lost 8 bases and J 1 base, leaving 11 bases between the germline ends. The V gene's germline CDR1 is DFQATT and CDR2 SNEGSKA (reference sequence). DNA for the CDR3: TGCAGTACTTCTAGCACCCAAGAGACCCAGTACTTC. It specifies CSTSSTQETQYF.

In this sample, this clonotype turned up a few times. This chain uses TRBV24-1 with TRBJ2-5, with TRBD2 matching over 13 bases. The CDR3 runs 15 residues. Germline-derived CDR1 and CDR2 are KGHDR and SFDVKD. With 6 bases clipped from V and 2 bases from J, the junction kept 2 bases outside the gene matches. CDR3 sequence (DNA): TGTGCCACCAGTAAGACTAGCGGGAGGCAAGAGACCCAGTACTTC. This sequence encodes CATSKTSGRQETQYF.

The chain is built from TRBV3-1 and TRBJ2-5; the D is unclear. This CDR3 is built from 13 residues. Looked up from germline, CDR1 is LGHDT and CDR2 is YNNKEL (reference sequence). V was pared by 2 bases and J by 5 bases, with 9 bases between. DNA for the CDR3: TGTGCCAGCAGCCAACCAACCTGGGAGACCCAGTACTTC. Its translation is CASSQPTWETQYF.

The rearrangement joins TRBV5-1 to TRBJ2-5; D gene ambiguous. The germline gives CDR1 SGHRS, CDR2 YFSETQ. This CDR3 spans 13 amino acids. Trimming stripped 4 bases from V and 2 bases from J, with 9 bases between. CDR3 sequence reads: CASSTDGQETQYF. DNA for the CDR3: TGCGCCAGCAGCACCGACGGACAAGAGACCCAGTACTTC.

This clonotype was counted a few times. The chain couples TRBV7-9 to TRBJ2-4, with D hard to call. The V end was cut by 11 bases, the J end by 6 bases, with 11 bases between. The germline V gene encodes CDR1 SEHNR and CDR2 FQNEAQ (reference sequence). The CDR3 loop spans 11 amino acids. The CDR3 DNA is TGTGCCGGTTGGATTGGAAACATTCAGTACTTC. Its translation is CAGWIGNIQYF.

The V and J genes are TRBV28 and TRBJ1-4, with D tentatively TRBD1 (6 bases). CDR3 length equals 16 residues. Trimming shortened V by 5 bases and J by 8 bases, and 21 bases separated the two germline ends. CDR1 is MDHEN and CDR2 is SYDVKM in the germline V gene. DNA for the CDR3: TGTGCCAGCAGTACAGGGACGGTGGCGGCAAGAGAAAAACTGTTTTTT. This encodes CASSTGTVAAREKLFF.